Shown below are 32 T cell receptor beta chains from a single sample sequenced in a study of shared clonotypes between healthy human individuals. This table comes from immunoSEQ multiplex PCR, and its TCRdb copy is limited to in-frame clones, with some not included. Among millions of clones listed, 95% were seen once. The sequenced material came from naive CD4+ T cells sorted from blood. The subset was: CD45RA+ positively selected. The receptors were gathered from a man aged 18 to 29 in good health.

The chain carries TRBV30 and TRBJ1-3; the match to TRBD1 covers 8 bases. The J segment lost 4 bases and the V segment lost 1 base, leaving 3 bases of the junction unmatched. This CDR3 is built from 14 residues. CDR1 is GTSNPN and CDR2 is SVGIG in the germline V gene (reference sequence). In nucleotides, the CDR3 is TGTGCCTGGAGTGCGGGACAGGCGGGAAACACCATATATTTT. Protein product: CAWSAGQAGNTIYF. Filled out from reference TRBV30 and TRBJ1-3, the complete variable domain reads SQTIHQWPATLVQPVGSPLSLECTVEGTSNPNLYWYRQAAGRGLQLLFYSVGIGQISSEVPQNLSASRPQDRQFILSSKKLLLSDSGFYLCAWSAGQAGNTIYFGEGSWLTVV.

This rearrangement joins TRBV19 to TRBJ2-5, with 10 bases matching TRBD1. Germline trimming cut 5 bases from V and 4 bases from J; bases unmatched to any gene: 7. The CDR3 runs 15 residues. Germline CDR1 reads LNHDA; CDR2 reads SQIVND (reference sequence). The CDR3 loop is CASSPRTGGTETQYF. Written as DNA, the CDR3 is TGTGCCAGTAGTCCTCGGACAGGGGGAACAGAGACCCAGTACTTC.

The chain carries TRBV6-5 and TRBJ2-3; weak D call: TRBD2 (7 bases). This CDR3 is built from 14 residues. Germline-derived CDR1 and CDR2 are MNHEY and SVGAGI. With 8 bases removed from V and 4 bases from J, the gap between germline ends came to 16 bases. This CDR3 is CASSRGGGADTQYF. The CDR3 DNA is TGTGCCAGCTCCCGCGGCGGGGGCGCAGATACGCAGTATTTT.

The chain links TRBV4-1 to TRBJ2-2; 8 bases are a match to TRBD2. The CDR3 is made up of 15 amino acids. Germline trimming cut 2 bases from V and 3 bases from J; bases unmatched to any gene: 2. From germline, CDR1 is MGHRA and CDR2 YSYEKL. CDR3 amino acids: CASSQPTSDTGELFF. The CDR3 DNA is TGCGCCAGCAGCCAACCGACTAGCGACACCGGGGAGCTGTTTTTT.

In regard to this clone: Other DNA sequences within the sample encode an identical CDR3. The chain employs TRBV27 and TRBJ2-6; D remains ambiguous. Trimming took off 3 bases at V and 4 bases at J, with 7 bases between the two ends. This CDR3 has 14 amino acids. The V gene's germline CDR1 is MNHEY and CDR2 SMNVEV (reference sequence). CDR3 coding DNA: TGTGCCAGCAGTTTTGAGGCCGGGGCCAACGTCCTGACTTTC. It encodes CASSFEAGANVLTF.

Concerning this clone itself: This may come from a read error, since a much larger clone is one base off. Other DNA sequences in this specimen translate into the identical CDR3. V usage is TRBV6-6 and J usage is TRBJ1-5; tentatively, D is TRBD1 (5 bases). Per germline, CDR1 MNHNY and CDR2 SVGAGI (reference sequence). With 5 bases removed from V and 6 bases from J, the gap between germline ends came to 17 bases. The CDR3 sequence is 15 residues long. The CDR3 loop reads CASSDPPGESQPQHF. CDR3 nucleotide sequence: TGTGCCAGCAGTGACCCTCCGGGGGAAAGTCAGCCCCAGCATTTT.

V gene TRBV9 combines with J gene TRBJ1-2, with 9 positions matching TRBD1. Per the germline V gene, CDR1 is SGDLS and CDR2 is YYNGEE. With 5 bases clipped from V and 6 bases from J, the junction kept 20 bases outside the gene matches. This CDR3 has 18 residues. The CDR3 is CASSQGPLSGTGLNGYTF. The CDR3 bases are TGTGCCAGCAGTCAGGGGCCCTTGAGCGGGACAGGGCTAAATGGCTACACCTTC.

Concerning this clone itself: Since a much larger clone is just one base distant, this may be a read error. V usage is TRBV10-3 and J usage is TRBJ1-6; TRBD1 might be the D (5 bases). V lost 3 bases and J 7 bases, leaving 10 bases between the germline ends. The CDR3 contains 14 residues. Germline V gene sequence: CDR1 ENHRY, CDR2 SYGVKD. CDR3 region: CAISDWGNNSPLHF. DNA of the CDR3: TGTGCCATCAGTGACTGGGGCAACAATTCACCCCTCCACTTT.

The chain combines TRBV11-2 with TRBJ1-1; D is undetermined. V lost 1 base and J lost 5, with 11 bases in between. CDR1 SGHAT and CDR2 FQNNGV come from the germline V gene. This CDR3 spans 14 amino acids. CDR3: CASSLGLEGTEAFF. CDR3 nucleotide sequence: TGTGCCAGCAGCTTAGGGCTCGAAGGGACTGAAGCTTTCTTT.

This clone was observed once. The chain carries TRBV5-1 and TRBJ2-1, with 12 positions matching TRBD2. V lost 3 bases and J lost 8; bases outside the gene matches: 6. The CDR3 has 15 residues. CDR1 and CDR2 (germline): SGHRS, YFSETQ. CDR3 DNA: TGCGCCAGCAGCTCGACTAGCGGGAGTGGCTATGAGCAGTTCTTC. Its protein is CASSSTSGSGYEQFF.

The chain is built from TRBV5-1 and TRBJ1-5, with 7 positions matching TRBD1. The germline V gene encodes CDR1 SGHRS and CDR2 YFSETQ. This CDR3 region has 16 residues. V lost 4 bases and J lost 0; bases outside the gene matches: 7. CDR3 in amino acids: CASSTGTDNSNQPQHF. The CDR3 DNA reads TGCGCCAGCAGCACCGGGACAGATAATAGCAATCAGCCCCAGCATTTT.

This clone is a singleton in its sample. This CDR3 is also generated by other DNA sequences in the sample. The genes are TRBV5-1 and TRBJ2-7; D possibly corresponds to TRBD1 (6 bases). CDR1 SGHRS and CDR2 YFSETQ come from the germline V gene. With 0 bases removed from V and 4 bases from J, the gap between germline ends came to 8 bases. The length of the CDR3 is 13 residues. CDR3 residues: CASSLDRVYEQYF. The CDR3 region has the DNA TGCGCCAGCAGCTTGGACAGGGTTTACGAGCAGTACTTC.

This chain connects TRBV11-2 to TRBJ2-2; 8 bases align to TRBD2. Losses at the gene ends were 5 bases for V and 3 bases for J; bases not matched to a gene: 11. The length of the CDR3 is 17 residues. CDR1 SGHAT and CDR2 FQNNGV come from the germline V gene. Here the CDR3 DNA reads TGTGCCAGCAGCCCCCGCGGGGGGAGGTCCCACACCGGGGAGCTGTTTTTT. Protein product: CASSPRGGRSHTGELFF. The variable domain in full, completed from reference TRBV11-2 and TRBJ2-2, reads EAGVAQSPRYKIIEKRQSVAFWCNPISGHATLYWYQQILGQGPKLLIQFQNNGVVDDSQLPKDRFSAERLKGVDSTLKIQPAKLEDSAVYLCASSPRGGRSHTGELFFGEGSRLTVL.

The rearrangement links TRBV4-3 to TRBJ2-7, with D hard to call. The CDR3 is 17 amino acids. Trimming stripped 0 bases from V and 1 base from J, with 16 bases between. Germline loops: CDR1 LGHNA, CDR2 YSLEER. DNA for the CDR3: TGCGCCAGCAGCCAAGATCTCGACGGCTCAGGATCCTACGAGCAGTACTTC. Translating it yields CASSQDLDGSGSYEQYF.

The rearrangement joins TRBV6-5 to TRBJ1-2; D not resolved. Between the trimmed V and J ends, which lost 3 bases and 5 bases, there was a span of 10 bases. The CDR3 is made up of 13 amino acids. CDR1 MNHEY and CDR2 SVGAGI come from the germline V gene. The CDR3 DNA follows: TGTGCCAGCAGTTATCTGGAAGGGTATGGCTACACCTTC. This sequence encodes CASSYLEGYGYTF.

This chain uses TRBV5-1 with TRBJ2-6; D may be TRBD1 or TRBD2 (5 bases each). In germline, CDR1 is SGHRS, CDR2 YFSETQ. The CDR3 length is 16 residues. Trimming took off 0 bases at V and 1 base at J, with 8 bases between the two ends. The CDR3 spells CASSLAEGSGANVLTF. CDR3 nucleotide sequence: TGCGCCAGCAGCTTGGCCGAGGGGTCTGGGGCCAACGTCCTGACTTTC.

The gene calls are TRBV19 and TRBJ2-5; TRBD1 might be the D (6 bases). The V end lost 5 bases, the J end lost 2 bases, and 12 bases lay between the germline ends. Germline V gene data show CDR1 as LNHDA and CDR2 as SQIVND (reference sequence). This CDR3 is built from 14 residues. The CDR3 coding sequence is TGTGCCAGTAGTGCAACAGGGATACAAGAGACCCAGTACTTC. Protein: CASSATGIQETQYF.

This chain uses TRBV9 with TRBJ2-7; 7 positions match TRBD1. CDR1 and CDR2 from the germline V gene are SGDLS and YYNGEE. The CDR3 runs to 15 residues. V trimming: 0 bases; J trimming: 2 bases; junction bases outside the gene matches: 5. CDR3 DNA sequence: TGTGCCAGCAGCGTAGGGGGGACAGAAGCCTACGAGCAGTACTTC. It yields the protein CASSVGGTEAYEQYF.

The J gene is TRBJ1-4, the V gene TRBV7-8, with D unclear. Germline V gene sequence: CDR1 SGHVS, CDR2 FQNEAQ. The CDR3 has 15 amino acids. Trimming shortened V by 2 bases and J by 2 bases, and 9 bases separated the two germline ends. The CDR3 spells CASSLSALTNEKLFF. CDR3 in DNA: TGTGCCAGCAGCTTATCTGCGCTGACTAATGAAAAACTGTTTTTT.

DNA for the CDR3: TGCGCCAGCAGCTTGCTCAGAAGCACAGATACGCAGTATTTT. As protein: CASSLLRSTDTQYF. The chain couples TRBV5-1 to TRBJ2-3; no definite D call. Trimming pared 1 base from V and 0 bases from J, leaving 6 bases between. The CDR3 spans 14 residues. CDR1 and CDR2 (germline): SGHRS, YFSETQ.

This chain uses TRBV28 with TRBJ2-7; D possibly corresponds to TRBD2 (5 bases). The CDR3 runs to 15 residues. The germline CDR1 and CDR2 sequences are MDHEN and SYDVKM. V lost 8 bases to trimming and J lost 0 bases, with 17 bases between them. CDR3 DNA: TGTGCCAGCGGCCGGCGGGCAGTAAGCTCCTACGAGCAGTACTTC. Encoded protein: CASGRRAVSSYEQYF.

This chain joins TRBV5-4 and TRBJ2-3; 7 nucleotides match TRBD1. Per germline, CDR1 SGHNT and CDR2 YYREEE (reference sequence). There are 16 residues in the CDR3. The V and J ends lost 5 bases and 4 bases, in that order; junction bases with no gene match: 13. CDR3 nucleotide sequence: TGTGCCAGCAGTTCCACAGGGGTTATAGGCCCAGATACGCAGTATTTT. Translating gives CASSSTGVIGPDTQYF. Combining the CDR3 with reference TRBV5-4 and TRBJ2-3 gives the whole variable domain ETGVTQSPTHLIKTRGQQVTLRCSSQSGHNTVSWYQQALGQGPQFIFQYYREEENGRGNFPPRFSGLQFPNYSSELNVNALELDDSALYLCASSSTGVIGPDTQYFGPGTRLTVL.

The chain combines TRBV5-1 with TRBJ2-2, with a weak D call TRBD2 (5 bases). Trimming took off 4 bases at V and 7 bases at J, with 14 bases between the two ends. The CDR3 length is 14 residues. The germline gives CDR1 SGHRS, CDR2 YFSETQ. The DNA for the CDR3 is TGCGCCAGCAGCGCGGGCAAAATGGTCGGGGAGCTGTTTTTT. It codes for CASSAGKMVGELFF.

The rearrangement uses TRBV7-2 and TRBJ1-1, with TRBD1 identical over 8 bases. Germline V gene lookup returns CDR1 SGHTA and CDR2 FQGNSA. This CDR3 region has 15 residues. The ends lost 5 bases at V and 1 base at J; junction bases unmatched: 6. CDR3 protein: CASSPPGGRNTEAFF. The CDR3, as DNA: TGTGCCAGCAGCCCCCCAGGGGGCCGGAACACTGAAGCTTTCTTT.

The genes are TRBV5-6 and TRBJ2-4; 12 bases are a match to TRBD2. This CDR3 has 16 amino acids. Trimming removed 3 bases from V and 8 bases from J; junction bases left unmatched: 9. Germline V gene data show CDR1 as SGHDT and CDR2 as YYEEEE. The CDR3 DNA is TGTGCCAGCAGCTCGACCCTAGCGGGGGGGCTGGACATTCAGTACTTC. Translation: CASSSTLAGGLDIQYF. Full variable domain (missing parts from reference TRBV5-6 and TRBJ2-4): DAGVTQSPTHLIKTRGQQVTLRCSPKSGHDTVSWYQQALGQGPQFIFQYYEEEERQRGNFPDRFSGHQFPNYSSELNVNALLLGDSALYLCASSSTLAGGLDIQYFGAGTRLSVL.

The chain is built from TRBV11-3 and TRBJ2-7, with 7 bases lining up with TRBD1. V shed 6 bases, J shed 4 bases, and the junction held 6 bases outside the gene matches. The CDR3 runs 13 residues. The germline V gene has CDR1 SGHNT and CDR2 YENEEA. DNA for the CDR3: TGTGCCAGCAGTCTATACAGGGGTTACGAGCAGTACTTC. Its translation: CASSLYRGYEQYF.

The V call is TRBV7-2, the J call TRBJ1-4; D is unresolved. This CDR3 is built from 18 residues. The ends were cut back, 1 base at V and 0 bases at J, with 15 bases in the middle. The germline V gene has CDR1 SGHTA and CDR2 FQGNSA. This CDR3 is CASSLGSHSTATNEKLFF. The CDR3 coding sequence is TGTGCCAGCAGCTTAGGTTCCCACTCCACTGCAACTAATGAAAAACTGTTTTTT.

This chain joins TRBV7-9 and TRBJ1-1; D gene ambiguous. Per germline, CDR1 SEHNR and CDR2 FQNEAQ (reference sequence). Between the trimmed V and J ends, which lost 4 bases and 7 bases, there was a span of 10 bases. This CDR3 contains 12 residues. In DNA form, the CDR3 reads TGTGCCAGCAGCTCGACTGCAGGTGAAGCTTTCTTT. Translated: CASSSTAGEAFF. The whole variable domain, filled in from reference TRBV7-9 and TRBJ1-1, reads DTGVSQNPRHKITKRGQNVTFRCDPISEHNRLYWYRQTLGQGPEFLTYFQNEAQLEKSRLLSDRFSAERPKGSFSTLEIQRTEQGDSAMYLCASSSTAGEAFFGQGTRLTVV.

The rearrangement uses TRBV2 and TRBJ1-1, with D tentatively TRBD1 (5 bases). The V end lost 6 bases, the J end lost 4 bases, and 18 bases lay between the germline ends. The length of the CDR3 is 15 residues. Germline V lookup: CDR1 SNHLY, CDR2 FYNNEI. DNA of the CDR3: TGTGCCAGCAGCCCTGTGGGGGGACGAGGCACTGAAGCTTTCTTT. Its protein product is CASSPVGGRGTEAFF.

The chain has TRBV19 and TRBJ2-7; tentatively, D is TRBD1 or TRBD2 (6 bases each). V lost 3 bases, J lost 0 bases, and 12 bases lay in between. Germline V CDR1 and CDR2: LNHDA, SQIVND (reference sequence). The CDR3 contains 15 residues. This CDR3 is CASSIGGTLSYEQYF. The CDR3 nucleotides are TGTGCCAGTAGTATTGGGGGGACACTCTCCTACGAGCAGTACTTC.

The chain employs TRBV6-5 and TRBJ2-1, with 16 nucleotides matching TRBD2. Germline CDR1 and CDR2: MNHEY and SVGAGI. The CDR3 spans 16 residues. With 4 bases clipped from V and 10 bases from J, the junction kept 7 bases outside the gene matches. The CDR3 is CASSSPGLAGGIEQFF. The CDR3 DNA follows: TGTGCCAGCAGTTCGCCGGGACTAGCGGGGGGGATAGAGCAGTTCTTC.

The chain is built from TRBV6-5 and TRBJ2-5, with 7 bases lining up with TRBD1. Germline CDR1 MNHEY, CDR2 SVGAGI. The V gene end was trimmed by 5 bases and the J gene end by 5 bases; junction bases not matched to a gene: 5. This CDR3 is 13 amino acids long. The CDR3, as DNA: TGTGCCAGCAGTGAAAGGGGGCGGGAGACCCAGTACTTC. It translates to CASSERGRETQYF.